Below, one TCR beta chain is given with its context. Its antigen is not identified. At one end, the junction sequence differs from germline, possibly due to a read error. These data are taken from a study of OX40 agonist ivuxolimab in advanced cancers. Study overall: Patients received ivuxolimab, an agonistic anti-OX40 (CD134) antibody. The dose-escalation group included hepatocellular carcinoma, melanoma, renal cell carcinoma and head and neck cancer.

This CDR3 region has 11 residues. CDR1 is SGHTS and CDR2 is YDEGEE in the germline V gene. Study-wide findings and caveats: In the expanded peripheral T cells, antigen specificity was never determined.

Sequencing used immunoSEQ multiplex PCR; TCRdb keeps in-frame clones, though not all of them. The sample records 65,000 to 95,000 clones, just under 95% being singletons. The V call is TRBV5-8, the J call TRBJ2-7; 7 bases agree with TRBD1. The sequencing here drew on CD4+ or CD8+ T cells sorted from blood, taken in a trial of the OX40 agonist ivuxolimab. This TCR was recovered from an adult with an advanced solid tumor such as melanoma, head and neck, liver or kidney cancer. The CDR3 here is CASRLTGEVFF. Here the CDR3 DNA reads TGTGCCAGCAGGCTAACAGGGGAAGTCTTCTTC.